These 15 T cell receptor beta chains came from one sample sequenced in a study of identical twins. From the 5' RACE reads, TCRdb called clonotypes with MiXCR, one entry per CDR3 protein. The table has 1.5 million to 2 million distinct CDR3 sequences, under 35% seen once. Sequenced sample: cord blood. The source is a newborn girl in good health.

This rearrangement joins TRBV20-1 to TRBJ2-2; 7 positions match TRBD2. Germline CDR1 DFQATT, CDR2 SNEGSKA (reference sequence). V was pared by 8 bases and J by 3 bases, with 12 bases of the junction left unmatched. The CDR3 spans 15 residues. The CDR3 here is CSTKPDRGDTGELFF. The DNA for the CDR3 is TGCAGTACTAAACCCGACCGGGGGGACACCGGGGAGCTGTTTTTT.

The V and J genes are TRBV4-2 and TRBJ2-1; 9 bases line up with TRBD2. Trimming removed 4 bases from V and 12 bases from J; junction bases left unmatched: 13. The V gene's germline CDR1 is LGHNA and CDR2 YNFKEQ. The CDR3 spans 15 residues. The CDR3 DNA sequence: TGTGCCAGCAGCCCGATAGCGGGGGCAGGGGAGGGGCAGTTCTTC. The encoded protein is CASSPIAGAGEGQFF.

This rearrangement joins TRBV28 to TRBJ2-3, with 8 bases that match TRBD2. The V gene's germline CDR1 is MDHEN and CDR2 SYDVKM. Losses at the gene ends were 5 bases for V and 0 bases for J; bases not matched to a gene: 10. CDR3 length: 17 residues. DNA of the CDR3: TGTGCCAGCAGTAGGGATGGACTAGCCCCTAGCACAGATACGCAGTATTTT. Its protein product is CASSRDGLAPSTDTQYF. The whole variable domain, remainder taken from reference TRBV28 and TRBJ2-3, is DVKVTQSSRYLVKRTGEKVFLECVQDMDHENMFWYRQDPGLGLRLIYFSYDVKMKEKGDIPEGYSVSREKKERFSLILESASTNQTSMYLCASSRDGLAPSTDTQYFGPGTRLTVL.

This chain uses TRBV7-8 with TRBJ1-2, with 8 bases aligning to TRBD1. The germline gives CDR1 SGHVS, CDR2 FQNEAQ. Trimming took 5 bases from V and 5 from J; bases not matched to a gene: 7. The CDR3 totals 14 residues. The CDR3 spells CASSPRDRSYGYTF. In DNA, the CDR3 is TGTGCCAGCAGCCCCCGGGACAGGTCGTATGGCTACACCTTC.

J is TRBJ2-5 and V is TRBV20-1, with a weak D call TRBD1 (5 bases). The CDR3 is 15 residues long. Trimming took 1 base from V and 5 from J, leaving 17 bases between them. Per germline, CDR1 DFQATT and CDR2 SNEGSKA (reference sequence). DNA for the CDR3: TGCAGTGCTAGAGGAGACAGCGTTTTAGACGAGACCCAGTACTTC. This gives the protein CSARGDSVLDETQYF.

A remark on this clonotype: Germline is not matched at one junction end, which may reflect a read error. V usage is TRBV28 and J usage is TRBJ1-5, with D tentatively TRBD1 (6 bases). CDR3 size: 17 residues. In germline, CDR1 is MDHEN, CDR2 SYDVKM. The CDR3 is CASSFRKQGRGNRPQHF. CDR3 in DNA: TGTGCCAGCAGTTTTCGGAAACAGGGAAGAGGCAATCGGCCCCAGCATTTT.

The table lists this clonotype with a few counts. The gene calls are TRBV12-3 or TRBV12-4 and TRBJ2-1; maybe TRBD2 (5 bases). This CDR3 is built from 15 residues. The V end lost 6 bases, the J end lost 2 bases, and 14 bases lay between the germline ends. As DNA, the CDR3 is TGTGCCAGCAGGTCCCAGAGAGCGGCCTACAATGAGCAGTTCTTC. Translation: CASRSQRAAYNEQFF.

This chain uses TRBV29-1 with TRBJ2-5, with TRBD2 matching 9 bases. With V trimmed by 4 bases and J by 11 bases, 14 bases remained unmatched. Germline V gene data show CDR1 as SQVTM and CDR2 as ANQGSEA. The CDR3 is 14 amino acids. The CDR3 nucleotides are TGCAGCGTTGTGAAGGGGACTAGCAACAATGAGCAGTACTTC. Translating gives CSVVKGTSNNEQYF.

V is TRBV12-3 or TRBV12-4 and J is TRBJ2-2; TRBD1 aligns across 8 bases. J was trimmed by 5 bases and V by 6 bases; bases with no gene match: 8. The CDR3 sequence is 15 residues long. CDR3 region: CASSQDRAGTGELFF. The CDR3, as DNA: TGTGCCAGCAGCCAGGACAGGGCGGGGACCGGGGAGCTGTTTTTT.

This sequence joins TRBV5-1 and TRBJ2-1; 9 bases fit TRBD2. CDR1 and CDR2 (germline): SGHRS, YFSETQ. The CDR3 extends over 17 amino acids. V trimming: 5 bases; J trimming: 7 bases; junction bases outside the gene matches: 16. The CDR3 loop is CASSFLSVAGERNEQFF. CDR3 bases: TGCGCCAGCAGTTTCCTAAGCGTAGCGGGAGAGAGAAATGAGCAGTTCTTC.

Only a few counts were recorded for this clonotype. The V gene is TRBV7-8, the J gene TRBJ2-4, with a tentative D call TRBD2 (5 bases). CDR3 length equals 15 residues. V was pared by 5 bases and J by 2 bases, with 13 bases between. Germline CDR1 SGHVS, CDR2 FQNEAQ. The CDR3 loop reads CASSDYSGSKNIQYF. The DNA of the CDR3 is TGTGCCAGCAGCGATTATTCGGGATCCAAAAACATTCAGTACTTC.

This clonotype was recorded a few times. This chain joins TRBV5-1 and TRBJ1-4; a weak D match, TRBD1 (6 bases). The V end was cut by 3 bases, the J end by 8 bases, with 14 bases between. CDR1 and CDR2 (germline): SGHRS, YFSETQ. This CDR3 has 14 residues. The CDR3 spells CASSSGQFEEKLFF. In nucleotides, the CDR3 is TGCGCCAGCAGCTCGGGACAATTTGAAGAAAAACTGTTTTTT.

V gene TRBV28 combines with J gene TRBJ2-3; 10 bases agree with TRBD2. Germline CDR1 and CDR2: MDHEN and SYDVKM. The CDR3 spans 17 residues. The junction had 14 bases not matched to a gene; V was cut back by 7 bases and J by 4 bases. CDR3 in amino acids: CASNSPALAGAADTQYF. Written as DNA, the CDR3 is TGTGCCAGCAATTCCCCTGCCCTAGCGGGAGCAGCAGATACGCAGTATTTT.

In regard to this clonotype: Germline and junction disagree at one end, which may indicate a read error. The chain joins TRBV5-1 to TRBJ2-2; D gene ambiguous. The CDR3 contains 14 residues. Germline loops: CDR1 SGHRS, CDR2 YFSETQ. The DNA of the CDR3 is TGCGCCGGCAGCCAGAGTCCGAACACCGGGGAGCTGTTTTTT. This sequence encodes CAGSQSPNTGELFF.

This clonotype has a handful of counts. V and J are TRBV28 and TRBJ1-1; 7 positions match TRBD1. The V gene's germline CDR1 is MDHEN and CDR2 SYDVKM. This CDR3 has 14 residues. V lost 5 bases and J lost 5; bases outside the gene matches: 8. The CDR3 sequence is CASSVTGLGTEAFF. The CDR3 nucleotides are TGTGCCAGCAGTGTGACAGGGTTAGGGACTGAAGCTTTCTTT. Full variable domain (outside the CDR3, taken from reference TRBV28 and TRBJ1-1): DVKVTQSSRYLVKRTGEKVFLECVQDMDHENMFWYRQDPGLGLRLIYFSYDVKMKEKGDIPEGYSVSREKKERFSLILESASTNQTSMYLCASSVTGLGTEAFFGQGTRLTVV.